The rows below give T cell receptor beta chains drawn from one sample of a study of response to subunit inactivated influenza vaccine. TCRdb independently ran MiXCR on the RT-PCR reads; one entry per CDR3 protein. The sample lists 150,000 to 200,000 distinct CDR3 sequences, about an eighth occurring once. The data were also submitted as part of a second study, on T cells expressing NK-cell markers.

Sequenced material: CD8+ T cells sorted from PBMCs, taken 11 to 12 days after vaccination. All receptors come from a man between 45 and 60 years old who received an inactivated influenza vaccine. Each CDR3 is given with its conserved first and last residue. D genes are given only for firm matches. Part of the rows lack a size; the others show once, few, many or a class for expanded clones.

j_gene: TRBJ2-2
d_gene: .
len: 12
abundance: few
v_gene: TRBV7-9
CDR3nt: TGTGCCAGCAGCCCACCAGCCGGGGAGCTGTTTTTT
CDR3aa: CASSPPAGELFF

j_gene: TRBJ2-7
d_gene: .
len: 11
abundance: few
v_gene: TRBV6-2/TRBV6-3
CDR3nt: TGTGCCAGCACTGACGCGGACGAGCAGTACTTC
CDR3aa: CASTDADEQYF

j_gene: TRBJ1-2
d_gene: .
len: 15
abundance: .
v_gene: TRBV7-9
CDR3nt: TGTGCCACCCTACCCGGGACATATTCTAACTATGGCTACACCTTC
CDR3aa: CATLPGTYSNYGYTF

j_gene: TRBJ2-1
d_gene: .
len: 12
abundance: once
v_gene: TRBV30
CDR3nt: TGTGCCTCCCGGGACCGGCTCAATGAGCAGTTCTTC
CDR3aa: CASRDRLNEQFF

j_gene: TRBJ2-1
d_gene: TRBD2
len: 11
abundance: .
v_gene: TRBV20-1
CDR3nt: TGCAGTGCTCTCTCTAGCGGGAGGGAGTTCTTC
CDR3aa: CSALSSGREFF

j_gene: TRBJ2-1
d_gene: .
len: 14
abundance: .
v_gene: TRBV9
CDR3nt: TGTGCCAGCAGCGTTGCTAGCAAGGGCAATGAGCAGTTCTTC
CDR3aa: CASSVASKGNEQFF

j_gene: TRBJ2-1
d_gene: TRBD2
len: 14
abundance: few
v_gene: TRBV29-1
CDR3nt: TGCAGCGTTGATGAAGCGGGGCTGTACAATGAGCAGTTCTTC
CDR3aa: CSVDEAGLYNEQFF

j_gene: TRBJ2-1
d_gene: .
len: 16
abundance: few
v_gene: TRBV7-9
CDR3nt: TGTGCCAGCAGCTTATCGGGGGAGAGAATCTACAATGAGCAGTTCTTC
CDR3aa: CASSLSGERIYNEQFF

j_gene: TRBJ2-3
d_gene: TRBD2
len: 19
abundance: few
v_gene: TRBV7-3
CDR3nt: TGTGCCAGCAGCTTAGCTAGCGGGGATCCCGGCCGGATCACAGATACGCAGTATTTT
CDR3aa: CASSLASGDPGRITDTQYF

j_gene: TRBJ1-1
d_gene: .
len: 14
abundance: few
v_gene: TRBV20-1
CDR3nt: TGCAGTGCTAGAGGGACCGCAGGGGACACTGAAGCTTTCTTT
CDR3aa: CSARGTAGDTEAFF

j_gene: TRBJ2-7
d_gene: TRBD2
len: 18
abundance: many
v_gene: TRBV7-6
CDR3nt: TGTGCCAGCAGCCTTAGATCTGTATTCACAGCGGGATACTACGAGCAGTACTTC
CDR3aa: CASSLRSVFTAGYYEQYF

j_gene: TRBJ2-3
d_gene: .
len: 17
abundance: .
v_gene: TRBV27
CDR3nt: .
CDR3aa: CASSFLETSGRTDTQYF

j_gene: TRBJ1-1
d_gene: .
len: 14
abundance: many
v_gene: TRBV29-1
CDR3nt: TGCAGCGTTGACGTGGGGGTTTCGAGCACTGAAGCTTTCTTT
CDR3aa: CSVDVGVSSTEAFF

j_gene: TRBJ1-5
d_gene: .
len: 15
abundance: .
v_gene: TRBV15
CDR3nt: TGTGCCACCAGCAGAGATAGGAGGAGCCATCAGCCCCAGCATTTT
CDR3aa: CATSRDRRSHQPQHF

j_gene: TRBJ1-2
d_gene: .
len: 13
abundance: few
v_gene: TRBV7-6
CDR3nt: TGTGCCAGCAGCCCACCGACTAACTATGGCTACACCTTC
CDR3aa: CASSPPTNYGYTF

j_gene: TRBJ2-7
d_gene: TRBD1
len: 13
abundance: .
v_gene: TRBV9
CDR3nt: TGTGCCAGCAGCCCGGGACAGGGATGGGAGCAGTACTTC
CDR3aa: CASSPGQGWEQYF

j_gene: TRBJ2-1
d_gene: .
len: 16
abundance: .
v_gene: TRBV19
CDR3nt: TGTGCCAGTAGTATGTGTCGACAGCCCGGTTATTGTGAGCAGTTCTTC
CDR3aa: CASSMCRQPGYCEQFF

j_gene: TRBJ2-5
d_gene: TRBD1
len: 17
abundance: .
v_gene: TRBV4-3
CDR3nt: TGCGCCAGCAGCCAAGATTTAGCAGGGGGCAGCCAAGAGACCCAGTACTTC
CDR3aa: CASSQDLAGGSQETQYF

j_gene: TRBJ1-2
d_gene: .
len: 14
abundance: many
v_gene: TRBV3-1
CDR3nt: TGTGCCAGCAGCCAAGGGTCGGGACACTATGGCTACACCTTC
CDR3aa: CASSQGSGHYGYTF

j_gene: TRBJ2-5
d_gene: .
len: 16
abundance: few
v_gene: TRBV5-5
CDR3nt: TGTGCCAGCAGCTTGGCAGGACAGATACCGAAAGAGACCCAGTACTTC
CDR3aa: CASSLAGQIPKETQYF

j_gene: TRBJ2-1
d_gene: .
len: 15
abundance: few
v_gene: TRBV2
CDR3nt: TGTGCCAGCAGTGCCGGGGTTAGCTCCTACAATGAGCAGTTCTTC
CDR3aa: CASSAGVSSYNEQFF

j_gene: TRBJ2-1
d_gene: .
len: 13
abundance: .
v_gene: TRBV15
CDR3nt: TGTGCCACCAGCAGAGCCCCGACAGGTGAGCAGTTCTTC
CDR3aa: CATSRAPTGEQFF

j_gene: TRBJ1-5
d_gene: .
len: 18
abundance: .
v_gene: TRBV6-2/TRBV6-3
CDR3nt: TGTGCCAGCAGTTACTCGATGGGATGGGGAGTGGGCAATCAGCCCCAGCATTTT
CDR3aa: CASSYSMGWGVGNQPQHF

j_gene: TRBJ2-2
d_gene: TRBD1
len: 15
abundance: few
v_gene: TRBV4-1
CDR3nt: TGCGCCAGCAGCCAATACAGGGGGTCAGCCGGGGAGCTGTTTTTT
CDR3aa: CASSQYRGSAGELFF

j_gene: TRBJ1-1
d_gene: TRBD1
len: 12
abundance: .
v_gene: TRBV11-2
CDR3nt: TGTGCCAGCAGCCGGGACAGCTATGAAGCTTTCTTT
CDR3aa: CASSRDSYEAFF

j_gene: TRBJ2-1
d_gene: .
len: 15
abundance: many
v_gene: TRBV11-2
CDR3nt: TGTGCCAGCAGCTTAGGGGACCGCTCCTACAATGAGCAGTTCTTC
CDR3aa: CASSLGDRSYNEQFF

j_gene: TRBJ1-2
d_gene: TRBD1
len: 17
abundance: .
v_gene: TRBV7-8
CDR3nt: TGTGCCAGCAGCTTATATACCCGGGACAGGCTTGCCTATGGCTACACCTTC
CDR3aa: CASSLYTRDRLAYGYTF

j_gene: TRBJ2-1
d_gene: TRBD2
len: 15
abundance: few
v_gene: TRBV9
CDR3nt: TGTGCCAGCAGTCCCCCGGCGGGAGGGCCTGATGAGCAGTTCTTC
CDR3aa: CASSPPAGGPDEQFF

j_gene: TRBJ2-7
d_gene: TRBD2
len: 18
abundance: .
v_gene: TRBV4-2
CDR3nt: TGTGCCAGCAGCCAAGAAGTCCGGGGACTAGCGGGGGTCTACGAGCAGTACTTC
CDR3aa: CASSQEVRGLAGVYEQYF

j_gene: TRBJ2-5
d_gene: .
len: 12
abundance: .
v_gene: TRBV20-1
CDR3nt: TGCAGTGCTAGAGATCTTCGGGAGACCCAGTACTTC
CDR3aa: CSARDLRETQYF

j_gene: TRBJ2-7
d_gene: .
len: 14
abundance: .
v_gene: TRBV6-1
CDR3nt: TGTGCCAGCAGCGTCGGGACAATACCCTACGAGCAGTACTTC
CDR3aa: CASSVGTIPYEQYF

j_gene: TRBJ1-1
d_gene: .
len: 14
abundance: .
v_gene: TRBV4-1
CDR3nt: TGCGCCAGCAGCCAAAAGGATACGAACACTGAAGCTATCTTT
CDR3aa: CASSQKDTNTEAIF

j_gene: TRBJ1-6
d_gene: .
len: 12
abundance: many
v_gene: TRBV28
CDR3nt: TGTGCCAGCAGTTCGTGGGATTCACCCCTCCACTTT
CDR3aa: CASSSWDSPLHF

j_gene: TRBJ2-1
d_gene: TRBD2
len: 15
abundance: .
v_gene: TRBV7-9
CDR3nt: TGTGCCAGCAGCTTAGGGCTAGCGGCCAACAATGAGCAGTTCTTC
CDR3aa: CASSLGLAANNEQFF

j_gene: TRBJ2-3
d_gene: TRBD2
len: 14
abundance: .
v_gene: TRBV14
CDR3nt: TGTGCCAGCAGCCAGGGACTAGGCACAGATACGCAGTATTTT
CDR3aa: CASSQGLGTDTQYF

j_gene: TRBJ2-3
d_gene: .
len: 11
abundance: many
v_gene: TRBV6-1
CDR3nt: TGTGCCAGCAGCAACACAGATACGCAGTATTTT
CDR3aa: CASSNTDTQYF

j_gene: TRBJ1-1
d_gene: .
len: 13
abundance: few
v_gene: TRBV30
CDR3nt: TGTGCCTGGTTAGCGGGACTCGGCACTGAAGCTTTCTTT
CDR3aa: CAWLAGLGTEAFF

j_gene: TRBJ2-2
d_gene: TRBD2
len: 17
abundance: .
v_gene: TRBV28
CDR3nt: TGTGCCAGCAGTTTATTTGCTAGCGGGATCTTCACCGGGGAGCTGTTTTTT
CDR3aa: CASSLFASGIFTGELFF

j_gene: TRBJ2-2
d_gene: TRBD2
len: 16
abundance: many
v_gene: TRBV5-1
CDR3nt: TGCGCCAGCAGCTTGGGATTTAGCGGGATGATCGGGGAGCTGTTTTTT
CDR3aa: CASSLGFSGMIGELFF

j_gene: TRBJ2-1
d_gene: .
len: 12
abundance: .
v_gene: TRBV24-1
CDR3nt: TGTGCCACCAGTCGGTACTTGAATGAGCAGTTCTTC
CDR3aa: CATSRYLNEQFF

j_gene: TRBJ2-1
d_gene: .
len: 13
abundance: .
v_gene: TRBV2
CDR3nt: TGTGCCAGCCGGACACCCCTCTACAATGAGCAGTTCTTC
CDR3aa: CASRTPLYNEQFF

j_gene: TRBJ2-5
d_gene: .
len: 12
abundance: .
v_gene: TRBV3-1
CDR3nt: TGTGCCAGCAGCCAGAAAGCCGGGGGCCAGTACTTC
CDR3aa: CASSQKAGGQYF